Shown below are 5 T cell receptor beta chains from a single sample sequenced in a study of regulatory T cells in long-lasting Graves disease. HTBI primers from iRepertoire and Arm-PCR of CDR3 regions yielded the TCR beta libraries. TCRdb itself ran the multiplex PCR reads through MiXCR, one entry per CDR3 protein. In the table there are some 560,000 distinct CDR3 sequences, approximately 16% of which are singletons. Time point given: newly diagnosed GD, antithyroid drugs for less than 3 months. From RNA extracted from PBMCs, the TCR library was made. The data also belong to a second study, concerning T cells in Graves' hyperthyroidism and ophthalmopathy.

Sequences were derived from peripheral blood mononuclear cells (PBMCs), sampled at new diagnosis, from a patient treated with antithyroid drugs. These receptor sequences come from a woman aged 40-60 years with Graves disease.

The chain joins TRBV20-1 to TRBJ2-7; possibly TRBD2 for D (6 bases). Germline V lookup: CDR1 DFQATT, CDR2 SNEGSKA (reference sequence). The germline V and J ends were trimmed by 0 bases and 11 bases, with 14 bases remaining between them. This CDR3 is 12 amino acids long. CDR3 nucleotide sequence: TGCAGTGCTAGAGATCGGGGGAAAGAAGAGTACTTC. It codes for CSARDRGKEEYF.

This clonotype was counted many times. The rearrangement joins TRBV28 to TRBJ2-2, with 7 bases aligning to TRBD2. With V trimmed by 6 bases and J by 10 bases, 11 bases remained unmatched. The CDR3 contains 14 residues. Germline V gene data show CDR1 as MDHEN and CDR2 as SYDVKM. CDR3 in DNA: TGTGCCAGCAGGCCCGAGGGAGGGCGCGAGGAGCTGTTTTTT. Translated, it gives CASRPEGGREELFF. Drawing the rest from reference TRBV28 and TRBJ2-2, the complete variable domain is DVKVTQSSRYLVKRTGEKVFLECVQDMDHENMFWYRQDPGLGLRLIYFSYDVKMKEKGDIPEGYSVSREKKERFSLILESASTNQTSMYLCASRPEGGREELFFGEGSRLTVL.

A few counts support this clonotype. The rearrangement joins TRBV7-8 to TRBJ1-4, with D possibly being TRBD1 (5 bases). Trimming pared 3 bases from V and 7 bases from J, leaving 9 bases between. Germline V gene sequence: CDR1 SGHVS, CDR2 FQNEAQ. This CDR3 contains 13 residues. The CDR3 loop reads CASSFFGGEKLFF. The CDR3 region has the DNA TGTGCCAGCAGCTTTTTTGGGGGTGAAAAACTGTTTTTT. Combining the CDR3 with reference TRBV7-8 and TRBJ1-4 gives the whole variable domain GAGVSQSPRYKVAKRGQDVALRCDPISGHVSLFWYQQALGQGPEFLTYFQNEAQLDKSGLPSDRFFAERPEGSVSTLKIQRTQQEDSAVYLCASSFFGGEKLFFGSGTQLSVL.

Note on this clonotype: The junction shows a germline mismatch at one end, possibly a read error. The rearrangement uses TRBV27 and TRBJ1-5; 7 bases are shared with TRBD1. CDR3 length: 18 amino acids. Germline lookup yields CDR1 MNHEY and CDR2 SMNVEV (reference sequence). CDR3 DNA sequence: TGTGCCAGCAGTCCTAGTACCCGGGACAGTTATAGCAATCGGCCCCAGCATTTT. It specifies CASSPSTRDSYSNRPQHF.

Many counts were recorded for this clonotype. The genes are TRBV12-3 or TRBV12-4 and TRBJ1-1, with TRBD1 identical over 7 bases. CDR3 size: 12 residues. V was pared by 5 bases and J by 7 bases, with 4 bases of the junction left unmatched. The CDR3 protein is CASSTGTVEAFF. The DNA for the CDR3 is TGTGCCAGCAGTACCGGGACAGTTGAAGCTTTCTTT.